This entry concerns a single T cell receptor (beta chain). Its antigen is currently unknown. Trimming pared 5 bases from V and 3 bases from J, leaving 13 bases between. Germline V gene lookup returns CDR1 SEHNR and CDR2 FQNEAQ (reference sequence). CDR3 length: 14 amino acids. The data are from a study of regulatory dendritic cells for organ transplantation. Study results and caveats: Mature dendritic cells appeared to drive more memory CD8+ clonal expansion than regulatory ones.

TCRdb's table, derived via immunoSEQ multiplex PCR, lists solely in-frame clones and lacks some. The table records some 19,000 clones, about 70% of them present only once. Sequencing used memory CD4+ T cells from blood. Documented subset: CD45RO+ memory T cells. This sequence joins TRBV7-9 and TRBJ1-1; D perhaps matches TRBD1 (5 bases). The source of this sequence is a human donor in good health. CDR3 in DNA: TGTGCCAGCAGCGCGGGACTGGGGCACACTGAAGCTTTCTTT. It specifies CASSAGLGHTEAFF.